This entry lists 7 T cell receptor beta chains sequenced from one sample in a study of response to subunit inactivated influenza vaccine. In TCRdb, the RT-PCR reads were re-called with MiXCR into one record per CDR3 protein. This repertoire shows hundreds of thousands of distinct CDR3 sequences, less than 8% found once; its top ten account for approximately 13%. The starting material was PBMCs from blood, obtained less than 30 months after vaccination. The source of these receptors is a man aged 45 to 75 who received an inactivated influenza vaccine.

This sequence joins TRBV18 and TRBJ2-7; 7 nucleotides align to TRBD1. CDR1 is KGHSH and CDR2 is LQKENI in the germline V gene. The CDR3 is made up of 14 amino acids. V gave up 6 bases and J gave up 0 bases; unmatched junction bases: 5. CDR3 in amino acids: CASSPDRNSYEQYF. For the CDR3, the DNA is TGTGCCAGCTCCCCGGACAGGAACTCCTACGAGCAGTACTTC.

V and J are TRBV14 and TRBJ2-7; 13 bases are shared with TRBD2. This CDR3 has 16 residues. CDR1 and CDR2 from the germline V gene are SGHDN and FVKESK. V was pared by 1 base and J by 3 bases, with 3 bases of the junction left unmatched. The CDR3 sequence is CASSQGLAGGGYEQYF. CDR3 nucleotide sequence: TGTGCCAGCAGCCAAGGACTAGCGGGAGGCGGCTACGAGCAGTACTTC.

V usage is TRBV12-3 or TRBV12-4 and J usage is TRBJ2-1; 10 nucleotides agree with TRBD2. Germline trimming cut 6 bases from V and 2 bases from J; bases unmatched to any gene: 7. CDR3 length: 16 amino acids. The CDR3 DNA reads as TGTGCCAGCAGCCCCCAACTAGCGGGGACCTACAATGAGCAGTTCTTC. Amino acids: CASSPQLAGTYNEQFF.

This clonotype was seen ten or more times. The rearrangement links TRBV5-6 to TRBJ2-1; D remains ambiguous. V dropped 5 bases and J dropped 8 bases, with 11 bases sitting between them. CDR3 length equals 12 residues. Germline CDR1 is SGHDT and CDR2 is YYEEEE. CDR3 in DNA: TGTGCCAGCAGTCCTGGTGGGGATGAGCAGTTCTTC. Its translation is CASSPGGDEQFF.

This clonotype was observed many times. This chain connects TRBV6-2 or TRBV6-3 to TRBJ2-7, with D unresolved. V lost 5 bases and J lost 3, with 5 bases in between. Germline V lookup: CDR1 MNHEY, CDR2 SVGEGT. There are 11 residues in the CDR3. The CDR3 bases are TGTGCCAGCAGTCAACACTACGAGCAGTACTTC. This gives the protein CASSQHYEQYF.

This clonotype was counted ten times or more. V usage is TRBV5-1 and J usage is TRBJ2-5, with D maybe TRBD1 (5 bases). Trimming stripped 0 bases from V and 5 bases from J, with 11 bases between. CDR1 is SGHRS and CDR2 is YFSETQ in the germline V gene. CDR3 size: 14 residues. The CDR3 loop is CASSLEQGWETQYF. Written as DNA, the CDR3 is TGCGCCAGCAGCTTGGAGCAGGGATGGGAGACCCAGTACTTC.

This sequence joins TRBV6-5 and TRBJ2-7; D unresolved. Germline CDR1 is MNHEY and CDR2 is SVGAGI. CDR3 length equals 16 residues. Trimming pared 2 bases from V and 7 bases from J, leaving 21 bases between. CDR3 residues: CASSYGRPSTPREQYF. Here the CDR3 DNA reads TGTGCCAGCAGTTACGGTAGACCCAGCACCCCTCGGGAGCAGTACTTC.